A single TCR beta chain is shown here with its context. What it binds is not known. Clones were sequenced by immunoSEQ multiplex PCR, and TCRdb holds only the in-frame ones, with some missing. The data contain 150,000 to 200,000 clones, around 92% of them singletons. The germline gives CDR1 LGHDT, CDR2 YNNKEL (reference sequence). The CDR3 runs 18 residues. After removal of 1 base from V and 6 bases from J, the junction contained 14 bases not matched to a gene. This record belongs to a study of T cell responses to AZD1222 COVID-19 vaccine. Whole-study results and caveats: With dominance at 160-218 and 743-854, vaccine-associated CD4 TCRs spanned spike.

The source is an adult in good health. This specimen consisted of peripheral blood, obtained on day 0 of AZD1222 vaccination. The chain has TRBV3-1 (or the pseudogene TRBV3-2) and TRBJ2-4; 8 bases map to TRBD1. The CDR3 DNA sequence: TGTGCCAGCAGCCAAGCCGTGACAGGGGATATTTTTGGAAACATTCAGTACTTC. Amino acid sequence: CASSQAVTGDIFGNIQYF.